These T cell receptor beta chains were read from a single sample in a study of glioma-infiltrating T cells after dendritic cell vaccination. Profiling relied on immunoSEQ multiplex PCR, and the TCRdb table lists in-frame clones only, not all of them. The sample yields tens of thousands of clones, over 70% seen once. Sequencing used blood, obtained before dendritic cell vaccination. The receptors here all came from a human donor with glioblastoma. CDR3s include the opening cysteine and the closing phenylalanine or tryptophan. Each record gives: V gene, clone size, J gene, D gene, CDR3 DNA, CDR3 protein. The D gene is left open where the match is weak. Only part of the rows carry a size: once, few, many, or a class if the clone is expanded.

>TRBV7-3|-|TRBJ2-2|-
TGTGCCAGCAGCTTAGAGTTTCCTACTACCGGGGAGCTGTTTTTT
CASSLEFPTTGELFF
>TRBV7-2|-|TRBJ1-4|-
TGTGCCAGCAGCTTAGGAGGGCCCCGCGGTGAAAAACTGTTTTTT
CASSLGGPRGEKLFF
>TRBV9|-|TRBJ1-5|TRBD1
TGTGCCAGCAGCGGGACAGGATATCAGCCCCAGCATTTT
CASSGTGYQPQHF
>TRBV14|-|TRBJ2-1|TRBD2
TGTGCCAGCAGCCGGCGGCGGGGGGGCGGAAATGAGCAGTTCTTC
CASSRRRGGGNEQFF
>TRBV27|-|TRBJ2-7|TRBD2
TGTGCCAGCAGTCCTCTCGGGAGGTCCGAGCAGTACTTC
CASSPLGRSEQYF
>TRBV29-1|-|TRBJ1-1|-
TGCAGCGTTGATAGGGGGAGCACTGAAGCTTTCTTT
CSVDRGSTEAFF
>TRBV7-2|-|TRBJ2-1|-
TGTGCCAGCAGCTTGGACTACCACAATGAGCAGTTCTTC
CASSLDYHNEQFF
>TRBV5-1|once|TRBJ2-5|TRBD1
TGCGCCAGCAGCCCAGGATCGGGGACAGGGGAGACCCAGTACTTC
CASSPGSGTGETQYF
>TRBV5-1|-|TRBJ1-1|-
TGCGCCAGCAGCCCGGAGGCACGTATGAACACTGAAGCTTTCTTT
CASSPEARMNTEAFF
>TRBV6-4|once|TRBJ1-1|-
TGTGCCAGCAGTGACTCGGGAGGTGGTAGAGGTATGAACACTGAAGCTTTCTTT
CASSDSGGGRGMNTEAFF
>TRBV5-1|-|TRBJ2-1|-
TGCGCCAGCCGTTTAACGGCCTCTCACAGCTCCTACAATGAGCAGTTCTTC
CASRLTASHSSYNEQFF
>TRBV10-3|few|TRBJ2-1|-
TGTGCCATCGGGGAACAGGGAGAGGATCTCTCCTACAATGAGCAGTTCTTC
CAIGEQGEDLSYNEQFF
>TRBV5-1|-|TRBJ2-7|TRBD1
TGCGCCAGCAGCTCGGGACAGGGCTACGAGCAGTACTTC
CASSSGQGYEQYF
>TRBV5-1|few|TRBJ2-5|TRBD2
TGCGCCAGCAGCAAGAGGACTAGCGGGGGGCCGGTGACCCAGTACTTC
CASSKRTSGGPVTQYF
>TRBV7-3|-|TRBJ2-1|TRBD2
TGTGCCAGCAGCTTAACTACTAGCGGGGGGAATGAGCAGTTCTTC
CASSLTTSGGNEQFF
>TRBV6-6|-|TRBJ1-2|-
TGTGCCAGCAGTAGCAGCGCTTATGGCTACACCTTC
CASSSSAYGYTF
>TRBV5-4|-|TRBJ1-1|TRBD1
TGTGCCAGCAGCTTGGCCTCGACAGGGGGCACTGAAGCTTTCTTT
CASSLASTGGTEAFF
>TRBV5-4|-|TRBJ2-2|TRBD2
TGTGCCAGCAGCTTGATTAGCGGGGGACCCACCGGGGAGCTGTTTTTT
CASSLISGGPTGELFF
>TRBV18|few|TRBJ2-5|-
TGTGCCAGCTCACCACAACAGGGAGAGACCCAGTACTTC
CASSPQQGETQYF
>TRBV5-1|-|TRBJ2-2|-
TGCGCCAGCAGCTTGAGCAGGGGAGGGTCCGGGGAGCTGTTTTTT
CASSLSRGGSGELFF
>TRBV11-2|-|TRBJ1-2|TRBD1
TGTGCCAGCAGCTTACCACGACAGGGGGCAGGCTATGGCTACACCTTC
CASSLPRQGAGYGYTF
>TRBV29-1|-|TRBJ1-2|-
TGCAGCGTTCGGAAGACATCTAACTATGGCTACACCTTC
CSVRKTSNYGYTF
>TRBV5-1|-|TRBJ1-1|-
TGCGCCAGCAGCTTGGGCCGGGACACGAACACTGAAGCTTTCTTT
CASSLGRDTNTEAFF
>TRBV29-1|-|TRBJ1-1|TRBD1
TGCAGCGCGATGACAGGGGGCTTGACCACTGAAGCTTTCTTT
CSAMTGGLTTEAFF
>TRBV2|-|TRBJ1-1|-
TGTGCCACCCGCGGGGGGGTGGGGGTAGGGACTGAAGCTTTCTTT
CATRGGVGVGTEAFF
>TRBV2|-|TRBJ2-7|-
TGTGCCAGCAGTGAAGCGAGAGCGAGGGAGCAGTACTTC
CASSEARAREQYF
>TRBV19|-|TRBJ2-3|TRBD2
TGTGCCAGTAGTATTCCAGCGGGGGGCCCGATAAGCACAGATACGCAGTATTTT
CASSIPAGGPISTDTQYF
>TRBV5-1|-|TRBJ1-4|-
TGCGCCAGCAGCTTGGGAGTGTTGGACAGTCGGAATGAAAAACTGTTTTTT
CASSLGVLDSRNEKLFF
>TRBV5-1|-|TRBJ1-1|-
TGCGCCAGCAGCTTGGGACAGAGGAACACTGAAGCTTTCTTT
CASSLGQRNTEAFF
>TRBV5-6|-|TRBJ1-4|-
TGTGCCAGCAGCTTGTTCGGGTCCGAAAAACTGTTTTTT
CASSLFGSEKLFF
>TRBV5-1|-|TRBJ1-3|-
TGCGCCAGCAGCTTGGGATTGGCCGTCTCTGGAAACACCATATATTTT
CASSLGLAVSGNTIYF
>TRBV19|-|TRBJ1-5|-
TGTGCCAGTAGTATTCACAGGGCCCGCGATCAGCCCCAGCATTTT
CASSIHRARDQPQHF
>TRBV19|-|TRBJ2-1|TRBD1
TGTGCCAGTAGTAATAGTGTCGGGACAGGGGGCCGAAATGAGCAGTTCTTC
CASSNSVGTGGRNEQFF
>TRBV2|-|TRBJ2-5|TRBD2
TGTGCCAGCAGCGCGCGGGGGTACCAAGAGACCCAGTACTTC
CASSARGYQETQYF
>TRBV6-6|once|TRBJ2-7|TRBD2
TGTGCCAGCAGACCCACTAGCGGGGGGGCACACGAGCAGTACTTC
CASRPTSGGAHEQYF
>TRBV12-2|-|TRBJ1-2|-
TGTGCAAGTCGCTTTTTCCTCACAAGGGGGAGATCTGGTGGTGGCTACACCTTC
CASRFFLTRGRSGGGYTF
>TRBV19|once|TRBJ1-5|TRBD1
TGTGCCAGTAGTATAACTCGACAGGGGCATCAGCCCCAGCATTTT
CASSITRQGHQPQHF
>TRBV6-1|-|TRBJ2-5|-
TGTGCCAGCAGTGCGGCGGGGAGACAAGAGACCCAGTACTTC
CASSAAGRQETQYF
>TRBV25-1|-|TRBJ2-6|TRBD1
TGTGCCACCACCCGGGACAGGGCAGGCGTCCTGACTTTC
CATTRDRAGVLTF
>TRBV19|-|TRBJ1-5|-
TGTGCCAGTAGGGGGGGCGGGGGCGGCAATCAGCCCCAGCATTTT
CASRGGGGGNQPQHF
>TRBV5-4|-|TRBJ1-6|-
TGTGCCAGCAGCGGACGACAGGCCGGCTGGGGGAATTCACCCCTCCACTTT
CASSGRQAGWGNSPLHF
>TRBV15|-|TRBJ1-6|-
TGTGCCACCAGCAGAGATTCGGGGTCCGCTTATAATTCACCCCTCCACTTT
CATSRDSGSAYNSPLHF
>TRBV6-1|-|TRBJ1-1|-
TGTGCCAGCCAAATTAGGGGGAACACTGAAGCTTTCTTT
CASQIRGNTEAFF
>TRBV7-8|few|TRBJ2-6|TRBD1
TGTGCCAGCAGCTTAGGGGACCTCGGGACAGGGTTGACTGGGGCCAACGTCCTGACTTTC
CASSLGDLGTGLTGANVLTF
>TRBV5-6|-|TRBJ2-5|TRBD1
TGTGCCAGCAGCTTGGTAAGGACAGGCTGGAGAGAGACCCAGTACTTC
CASSLVRTGWRETQYF
>TRBV27|-|TRBJ1-1|-
TGTGCCAGCAGCGGTTGGACTGAAGCTTTCTTT
CASSGWTEAFF
>TRBV4-2|-|TRBJ2-3|-
TGTGCCAGCAGCCAAGATCAGGGCCAGGGATCAGATACGCAGTATTTT
CASSQDQGQGSDTQYF
>TRBV5-4|-|TRBJ1-5|-
TGTGCCAGCAGCAGGGGGAGTAATCAGCCCCAGCATTTT
CASSRGSNQPQHF
>TRBV5-1|-|TRBJ2-7|-
TGCGCCAGCAGTTTCCCAGGTGTTGCCTACGAGCAGTACTTC
CASSFPGVAYEQYF
>TRBV11-2|-|TRBJ2-7|-
TGTGCCAGCAGCTTTGACCGGTCGGGGGAGCAGTACTTC
CASSFDRSGEQYF
>TRBV6-4|-|TRBJ1-1|TRBD1
TGTGCCAGCAGCCTCGACAGGGGCGGCACTGAAGCTTTCTTT
CASSLDRGGTEAFF